Each of the 13 T cell receptor beta chains below was sequenced from the same sample in a study of shared clonotypes between healthy human individuals. Repertoires were generated with immunoSEQ multiplex PCR, while TCRdb's copy carries only in-frame clones and drops some. This table holds 170,000 or so clones, approximately 61% found once. The sample comprised memory CD4+ T cells sorted from blood. Subset in this sample: CD45RA-negative fraction. The receptors come from a man aged 25 to 40 in good health.

This sequence joins TRBV2 and TRBJ2-3, with a weak D call TRBD2 (5 bases). From germline, CDR1 is SNHLY and CDR2 FYNNEI. V was trimmed by 9 bases and J by 3 bases, leaving 16 bases between them. The CDR3 has 14 amino acids. CDR3: CASQTASRTDTQYF. The CDR3 coding sequence is TGTGCCAGTCAGACGGCTAGCAGAACAGATACGCAGTATTTT.

Only a few counts were recorded for this clone. The V call is TRBV2, the J call TRBJ2-7; D possibly corresponds to TRBD1 (5 bases). The CDR3 is 15 amino acids. Per germline, CDR1 SNHLY and CDR2 FYNNEI. The V and J ends lost 6 bases and 0 bases respectively, with 15 bases between them. The CDR3 sequence: CASRSRQITSYEQYF. The DNA of the CDR3 is TGTGCCAGCAGGAGTAGACAGATTACCTCCTACGAGCAGTACTTC.

In its sample, this clone was seen a few times. This chain links TRBV27 with TRBJ1-2; no definite D call. The CDR3 runs to 12 residues. V was trimmed by 0 bases and J by 6 bases, leaving 5 bases between them. From germline, CDR1 is MNHEY and CDR2 SMNVEV (reference sequence). The DNA of the CDR3 is TGTGCCAGCAGTTTATCCGGGAATGGCTACACCTTC. Translation: CASSLSGNGYTF.

The rearrangement links TRBV9 to TRBJ1-4; perhaps TRBD1 as D (6 bases). CDR3 length: 16 amino acids. The V gene lost 0 bases and the J gene lost 6 bases, with 15 bases spanning the gap. The germline CDR1 and CDR2 sequences are SGDLS and YYNGEE. The CDR3 sequence: CASSVAIGGGDEKLFF. The CDR3 DNA reads as TGTGCCAGCAGCGTAGCGATAGGGGGTGGAGATGAAAAACTGTTTTTT.

J is TRBJ1-1 and V is TRBV2; possible D gene TRBD1, 5 bases. Per germline, CDR1 SNHLY and CDR2 FYNNEI. Trimming shortened V by 6 bases and J by 0 bases, and 11 bases separated the two germline ends. The CDR3 is made up of 14 amino acids. DNA of the CDR3: TGTGCCAGCAGGTGGGGGTCCTTGAACACTGAAGCTTTCTTT. This codes for CASRWGSLNTEAFF.

The J gene is TRBJ2-5, the V gene TRBV11-2, with 10 nucleotides matching TRBD2. V lost 5 bases to trimming and J lost 0 bases; unmatched junction nucleotides: 9. The CDR3 has 17 residues. CDR1 SGHAT and CDR2 FQNNGV come from the germline V gene. The CDR3 here is CASSPPPGTSDQETQYF. DNA for the CDR3: TGTGCCAGCAGCCCTCCACCCGGGACTAGCGACCAAGAGACCCAGTACTTC.

V gene TRBV5-1 combines with J gene TRBJ2-7, with D maybe TRBD1 (5 bases). The CDR3 is made up of 13 amino acids. The V end was cut by 2 bases, the J end by 5 bases, with 11 bases between. In germline, CDR1 is SGHRS, CDR2 YFSETQ. The CDR3 sequence: CASSFMQGHEQYF. The DNA of the CDR3 is TGCGCCAGCAGCTTCATGCAGGGTCACGAGCAGTACTTC.

This clone was counted a few times. J is TRBJ1-2 and V is TRBV18; 7 nucleotides line up with TRBD1. The J segment lost 5 bases and the V segment lost 5 bases, leaving 14 bases of the junction unmatched. This CDR3 region has 16 residues. Per the germline V gene, CDR1 is KGHSH and CDR2 is LQKENI. CDR3 sequence reads: CASSEGQATRRYGYTF. The CDR3, as DNA: TGTGCCAGCTCAGAAGGACAGGCAACCCGACGATATGGCTACACCTTC.

The chain joins TRBV14 to TRBJ2-1; TRBD2 matches 7 bases. The V gene end was trimmed by 0 bases and the J gene end by 8 bases; junction bases not matched to a gene: 4. CDR3 size: 14 residues. CDR1 is SGHDN and CDR2 is FVKESK in the germline V gene. Written as DNA, the CDR3 is TGTGCCAGCAGCCAAGATCTTGGACTAGATGAGCAGTTCTTC. Protein product: CASSQDLGLDEQFF. Looking up the rest from reference TRBV14 and TRBJ2-1 gives the full variable domain: EAGVTQFPSHSVIEKGQTVTLRCDPISGHDNLYWYRRVMGKEIKFLLHFVKESKQDESGMPNNRFLAERTGGTYSTLKVQPAELEDSGVYFCASSQDLGLDEQFFGPGTRLTVL.

There are a few counts of this clone. The chain uses TRBV7-2 and TRBJ2-2; 7 positions agree with TRBD1. Germline V CDR1 and CDR2: SGHTA, FQGNSA. J gave up 13 bases and V 8 bases, and 19 bases lay outside the gene matches. There are 15 residues in the CDR3. CDR3 sequence (DNA): TGTGCCAGCCCCCCAAGGGGGCTAGCCTTCGCTCGGCTGTTTTTT. Protein sequence: CASPPRGLAFARLFF. Combining the CDR3 with reference TRBV7-2 and TRBJ2-2 gives the whole variable domain GAGVSQSPSNKVTEKGKDVELRCDPISGHTALYWYRQSLGQGLEFLIYFQGNSAPDKSGLPSDRFSAERTGGSVSTLTIQRTQQEDSAVYLCASPPRGLAFARLFFGEGSRLTVL.

There are a few counts of this clone. CDR3 sequence: CASRPAGLAGGPLGGETQYF. Written as DNA, the CDR3 is TGTGCCAGCAGGCCAGCGGGACTAGCGGGAGGGCCTCTTGGTGGAGAGACCCAGTACTTC. The chain has TRBV28 and TRBJ2-5, with 16 bases matching TRBD2. From germline, CDR1 is MDHEN and CDR2 SYDVKM. J lost 4 bases, V lost 6 bases, and 17 bases had no gene match. The CDR3 loop spans 20 amino acids.

This clone was observed once. The chain employs TRBV5-1 and TRBJ2-5; no definite D call. The CDR3 has 14 amino acids. V was clipped by 4 bases and J by 1 base, with 11 bases between them. Per the germline V gene, CDR1 is SGHRS and CDR2 is YFSETQ. The CDR3 bases are TGCGCCAGCAGCGGGCAGGATTTCCAAGAGACCCAGTACTTC. It specifies CASSGQDFQETQYF. The variable domain in full, completed from reference TRBV5-1 and TRBJ2-5, reads KAGVTQTPRYLIKTRGQQVTLSCSPISGHRSVSWYQQTPGQGLQFLFEYFSETQRNKGNFPGRFSGRQFSNSRSEMNVSTLELGDSALYLCASSGQDFQETQYFGPGTRLLVL.

V gene TRBV27 combines with J gene TRBJ2-7; weak D call: TRBD1 (5 bases). V was trimmed by 6 bases and J by 2 bases, leaving 14 bases between them. This CDR3 is built from 14 residues. Germline V CDR1 and CDR2: MNHEY, SMNVEV (reference sequence). DNA for the CDR3: TGTGCCAGCAGCTTAAGATCCAGGGCCTACGAGCAGTACTTC. Translation gives CASSLRSRAYEQYF.